The source of this T cell receptor beta chain is a study of blood T cell repertoires in COVID-19. Study summary: The United States, Italy and Spain were the sources of the acute and convalescent COVID-19 samples. T cells, B-cell-depleted T cells, or PBMCs provided the cDNA or gDNA that served as material.

Germline V gives CDR1 SGHTA, CDR2 FQGNSA. V was cut by 5 bases and J by 2 bases, with 13 bases left in between. CDR3 length equals 14 residues. Original processing notes: The assay estimated nucleated cells by amplifying reference gene primers. Profiled with immunoSEQ multiplex PCR; TCRdb holds only in-frame clones, not every one. V and J calls and clone size are as listed in that table; D and trimming were resolved from the DNA. The sample includes over 150,000 clones, around 85% seen only once; the top ten take 0.55% to 0.75%. The TCR sequence derives from a man between 60 and 70 years old with COVID-19, enrolled during active disease. The sample consisted of peripheral blood. The chain has TRBV7-2 and TRBJ2-7; weak D call: TRBD2 (5 bases). CDR3 nucleotide sequence: TGTGCCAGCAGCCGCCGGGGTGATGCCTACGAGCAGTACTTC. Translation: CASSRRGDAYEQYF.